Below, one T cell receptor beta chain is given with its context. Antigen: not known. The source of the sample is a study of blood T cell dynamics during melanoma immunotherapy. Study outcomes and limitations: Disease-control patients' PBMC repertoires became either more clonal or more diverse at W3.

From germline, CDR1 is MDHEN and CDR2 SYDVKM. V was clipped by 2 bases and J by 10 bases; unmatched bases: 19. The CDR3 is made up of 18 amino acids. Time point meaning: week 3, after first cycle of checkpoint inhibitor. One draw preceded checkpoint blockade; another followed its first cycle at week 3. Response was assessed by RECIST 1.1 at 12 weeks, except a couple of rapid progressors. Repertoires were generated with immunoSEQ multiplex PCR, while TCRdb's copy carries only in-frame clones and drops some. Of about 11,000 clones detected, about 80% appear once; the ten largest clones hold about 22%. The sequence derives from a human donor with melanoma. V and J are TRBV28 and TRBJ2-5; TRBD1 aligns across 10 bases. The material sequenced was blood, taken from a patient treated with checkpoint blockade. The CDR3 spells CASSLLQIRDRGRGSQYF. CDR3 nucleotides: TGTGCCAGCAGTTTACTTCAAATCCGGGACAGGGGACGGGGTAGCCAGTACTTC.